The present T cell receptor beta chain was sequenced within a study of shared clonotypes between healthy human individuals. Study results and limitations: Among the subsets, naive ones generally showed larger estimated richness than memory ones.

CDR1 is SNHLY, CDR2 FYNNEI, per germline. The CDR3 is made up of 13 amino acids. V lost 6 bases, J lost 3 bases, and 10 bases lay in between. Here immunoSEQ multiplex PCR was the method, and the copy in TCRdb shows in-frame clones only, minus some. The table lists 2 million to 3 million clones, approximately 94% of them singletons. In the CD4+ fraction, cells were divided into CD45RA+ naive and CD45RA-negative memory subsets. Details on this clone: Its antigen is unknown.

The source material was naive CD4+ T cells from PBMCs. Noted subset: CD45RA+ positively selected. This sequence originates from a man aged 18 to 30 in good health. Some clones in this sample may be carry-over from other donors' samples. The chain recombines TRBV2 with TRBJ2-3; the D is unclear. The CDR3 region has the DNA TGTGCCAGCAGCGATATAGTGACAGATACGCAGTATTTT. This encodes CASSDIVTDTQYF. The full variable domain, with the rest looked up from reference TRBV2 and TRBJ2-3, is EPEVTQTPSHQVTQMGQEVILRCVPISNHLYFYWYRQILGQKVEFLVSFYNNEISEKSEIFDDQFSVERPDGSNFTLKIRSTKLEDSAMYFCASSDIVTDTQYFGPGTRLTVL.